This T cell receptor beta chain originates from a study of OX40 agonist ivuxolimab in advanced cancers. Only in-frame clones appear in the TCRdb table, and some are missing; sequencing was by immunoSEQ multiplex PCR. The sample lists about 48,000 clones, 80% to 90% occurring once. The CDR3 length is 17 residues. Germline CDR1 is MDHEN and CDR2 is SYDVKM. The V end lost 6 bases, the J end lost 7 bases, and 28 bases lay between the germline ends. The TCR was taken from an adult with an advanced solid tumor such as melanoma, head and neck, liver or kidney cancer. This chain links TRBV28 with TRBJ2-7, with D maybe TRBD1 (6 bases). Specimen: CD4+ or CD8+ T cells sorted from blood, collected in a trial of the OX40 agonist ivuxolimab. CDR3 sequence (DNA): TGTGCCAGCAGCCTGGGGGTCGGTGCTAGCAGTAGGGGGGAGCAGTACTTC. Residues: CASSLGVGASSRGEQYF.